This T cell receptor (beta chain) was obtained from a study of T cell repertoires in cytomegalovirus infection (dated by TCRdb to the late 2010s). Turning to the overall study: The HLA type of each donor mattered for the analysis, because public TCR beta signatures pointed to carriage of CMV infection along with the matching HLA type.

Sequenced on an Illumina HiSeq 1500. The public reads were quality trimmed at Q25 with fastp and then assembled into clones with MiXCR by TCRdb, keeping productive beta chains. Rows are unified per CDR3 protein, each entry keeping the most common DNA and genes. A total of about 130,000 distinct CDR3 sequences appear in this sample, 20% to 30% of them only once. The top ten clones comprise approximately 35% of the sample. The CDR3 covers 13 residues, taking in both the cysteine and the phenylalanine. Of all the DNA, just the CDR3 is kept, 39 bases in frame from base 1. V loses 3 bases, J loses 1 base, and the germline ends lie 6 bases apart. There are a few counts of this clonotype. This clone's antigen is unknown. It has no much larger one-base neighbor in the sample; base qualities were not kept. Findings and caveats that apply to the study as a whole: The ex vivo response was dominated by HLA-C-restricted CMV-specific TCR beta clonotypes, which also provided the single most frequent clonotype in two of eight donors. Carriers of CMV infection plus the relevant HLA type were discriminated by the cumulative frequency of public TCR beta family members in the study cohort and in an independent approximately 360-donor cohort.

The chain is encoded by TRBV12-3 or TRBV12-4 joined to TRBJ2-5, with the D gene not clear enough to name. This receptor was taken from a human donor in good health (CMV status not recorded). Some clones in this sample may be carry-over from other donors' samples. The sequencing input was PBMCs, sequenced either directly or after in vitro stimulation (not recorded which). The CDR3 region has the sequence CASSFRGQETQYF. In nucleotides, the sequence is TGTGCCAGCAGTTTCCGCGGCCAAGAGACCCAGTACTTC.